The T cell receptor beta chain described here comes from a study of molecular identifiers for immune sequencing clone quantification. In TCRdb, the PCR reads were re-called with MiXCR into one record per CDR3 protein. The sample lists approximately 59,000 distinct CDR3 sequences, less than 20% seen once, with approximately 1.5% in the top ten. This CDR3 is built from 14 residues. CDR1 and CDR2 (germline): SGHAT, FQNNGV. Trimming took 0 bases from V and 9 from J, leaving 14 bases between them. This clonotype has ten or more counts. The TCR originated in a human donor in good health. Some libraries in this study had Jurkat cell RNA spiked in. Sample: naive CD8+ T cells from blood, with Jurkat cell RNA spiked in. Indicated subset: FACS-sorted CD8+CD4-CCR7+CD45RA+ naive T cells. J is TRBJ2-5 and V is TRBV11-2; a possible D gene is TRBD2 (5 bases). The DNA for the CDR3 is TGTGCCAGCAGCTTAGAGTTCGGGGATATGGCCCAGTACTTC. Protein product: CASSLEFGDMAQYF.